The source of this T cell receptor beta chain is a study of beta chain features in type 1 diabetes. Study-wide findings and caveats: Type 1 diabetes patients showed fewer insertions and more deletions at VDJ junctions. Within each of all four CD4+ subsets, Type 1 diabetes patients had TCRB CDR3s that were moderately but significantly shorter.

With respect to this clone: Its target is not known.

As every portion of the isolated RNA was reverse transcribed, the sequencing read expressed TCRB transcripts. The study sequenced naive, central memory and regulatory T cell samples to an average of about 3.9 million reads. Method: immunoSEQ multiplex PCR; TCRdb's copy keeps in-frame clones and lacks some. The sample has over 25,000 clones; 56% are singletons. The sequencing input was Tregs from blood. This receptor was identified in a woman between 18 and 29 years old with type 1 diabetes.

Written as DNA, the CDR3 is TGTGCCAGCAGGGAGAGAGGGCTCAATCAGCCCCAGCATTTT. Protein sequence: CASRERGLNQPQHF. The rearrangement joins TRBV6-4 to TRBJ1-5; D is ambiguous. Between the trimmed V and J ends, which lost 6 bases and 3 bases, there was a span of 12 bases. Germline V gene data show CDR1 as MRHNA and CDR2 as SNTAGT. The CDR3 runs to 14 residues.